A selection of T cell receptor beta chains follows, all from one sample in a study of cytomegalovirus exposure and HLA in healthy donors. Clones were sequenced by immunoSEQ multiplex PCR, and TCRdb holds only the in-frame ones, with some missing. The data hold about 90,000 clones, with approximately 88% observed a single time. Material for sequencing was PBMCs. The receptors come from a man aged 18 to 30 in good health and CMV-seronegative. The CDR3 runs from the conserved cysteine through the conserved F or W. The D gene is left open where the match is weak. Clone size is given for some rows only: seen once, a few or many times, or a class if the clone is expanded.

clone size: NA
J gene: TRBJ1-1
CDR3 length: 11
D gene: NA
V gene: TRBV30
CDR3 protein: CAWSQLAEAFF
CDR3 DNA: TGTGCCTGGAGCCAGTTGGCTGAAGCTTTCTTT

clone size: NA
J gene: TRBJ1-2
CDR3 length: 15
D gene: NA
V gene: TRBV6-4
CDR3 protein: CASSESEGANYGYTF
CDR3 DNA: TGTGCCAGCAGTGAGAGTGAAGGGGCCAACTATGGCTACACCTTC

clone size: NA
J gene: TRBJ1-5
CDR3 length: 17
D gene: NA
V gene: TRBV5-8
CDR3 protein: CASSVTGGRYSNQPQHF
CDR3 DNA: TGTGCCAGCAGCGTAACCGGGGGGAGGTATAGCAATCAGCCCCAGCATTTT

clone size: few
J gene: TRBJ2-1
CDR3 length: 14
D gene: TRBD2
V gene: TRBV5-1
CDR3 protein: CASSLVGGRNEQFF
CDR3 DNA: TGCGCCAGCAGCTTGGTAGGCGGGAGGAATGAGCAGTTCTTC

clone size: NA
J gene: TRBJ2-7
CDR3 length: 14
D gene: NA
V gene: TRBV27
CDR3 protein: CASSLSVWENEQYF
CDR3 DNA: TGTGCCAGCAGTTTATCGGTCTGGGAGAACGAGCAGTACTTC

clone size: NA
J gene: TRBJ2-3
CDR3 length: 15
D gene: NA
V gene: TRBV29-1
CDR3 protein: CSVGHGGGGTDTQYF
CDR3 DNA: TGCAGCGTCGGGCATGGAGGGGGGGGCACAGATACGCAGTATTTT

clone size: once
J gene: TRBJ1-1
CDR3 length: 14
D gene: TRBD1
V gene: TRBV18
CDR3 protein: CASSPLTGVTEAFF
CDR3 DNA: TGTGCCAGCTCACCTCTTACAGGGGTAACTGAAGCTTTCTTT

clone size: once
J gene: TRBJ2-3
CDR3 length: 17
D gene: TRBD2
V gene: TRBV5-4
CDR3 protein: CASSLGTSGRISDTQYF
CDR3 DNA: TGTGCCAGCAGCTTAGGGACTAGCGGGAGGATTTCAGATACGCAGTATTTT

clone size: once
J gene: TRBJ1-1
CDR3 length: 14
D gene: NA
V gene: TRBV27
CDR3 protein: CASSLGLLATEAFF
CDR3 DNA: TGTGCCAGCAGTTTAGGGCTGCTGGCCACTGAAGCTTTCTTT

clone size: NA
J gene: TRBJ1-6
CDR3 length: 13
D gene: NA
V gene: TRBV7-2
CDR3 protein: CASSFPGNSPLHF
CDR3 DNA: TGTGCCAGCAGCTTCCCAGGGAATTCACCCCTCCACTTT

clone size: NA
J gene: TRBJ1-2
CDR3 length: 15
D gene: TRBD1
V gene: TRBV7-9
CDR3 protein: CASTPRDRSDYGYTF
CDR3 DNA: TGTGCCAGCACTCCAAGGGACAGGTCGGACTATGGCTACACCTTC

clone size: NA
J gene: TRBJ2-1
CDR3 length: 13
D gene: TRBD1
V gene: TRBV15
CDR3 protein: CATSTGNYNEQFF
CDR3 DNA: TGTGCCACCTCGACAGGGAACTACAATGAGCAGTTCTTC

clone size: NA
J gene: TRBJ2-3
CDR3 length: 15
D gene: TRBD2
V gene: TRBV6-1
CDR3 protein: CASSVAGGGADTQYF
CDR3 DNA: TGTGCCAGCAGTGTAGCGGGAGGGGGGGCAGATACGCAGTATTTT

clone size: NA
J gene: TRBJ2-1
CDR3 length: 17
D gene: TRBD2
V gene: TRBV30
CDR3 protein: CAWTGTSGKSSYNEQFF
CDR3 DNA: TGTGCCTGGACCGGGACTAGCGGGAAGAGCTCCTACAATGAGCAGTTCTTC

clone size: once
J gene: TRBJ1-2
CDR3 length: 14
D gene: TRBD1
V gene: TRBV27
CDR3 protein: CASRGQGNEFGYTF
CDR3 DNA: TGTGCCAGCAGGGGACAGGGGAATGAGTTTGGCTACACCTTC

clone size: NA
J gene: TRBJ2-3
CDR3 length: 14
D gene: TRBD2
V gene: TRBV18
CDR3 protein: CASSPGLGTDTQYF
CDR3 DNA: TGTGCCAGCTCTCCGGGACTAGGCACAGATACGCAGTATTTT

clone size: once
J gene: TRBJ2-7
CDR3 length: 13
D gene: NA
V gene: TRBV25-1
CDR3 protein: CASSRGGGYEQYF
CDR3 DNA: TGTGCCAGCAGTAGGGGAGGGGGCTACGAGCAGTACTTC

clone size: NA
J gene: TRBJ1-2
CDR3 length: 13
D gene: TRBD1
V gene: TRBV7-8
CDR3 protein: CASSLGQGADYTF
CDR3 DNA: TGTGCCAGCAGCTTAGGACAGGGGGCTGACTACACCTTC

clone size: NA
J gene: TRBJ1-2
CDR3 length: 14
D gene: NA
V gene: TRBV5-1
CDR3 protein: CASSLELRPSGYTF
CDR3 DNA: TGCGCCAGCAGCTTAGAATTGAGGCCATCCGGCTACACCTTC

clone size: NA
J gene: TRBJ2-5
CDR3 length: 13
D gene: TRBD1
V gene: TRBV5-6
CDR3 protein: CASSLTGEETQYF
CDR3 DNA: TGTGCCAGCAGCTTGACAGGGGAAGAGACCCAGTACTTC

clone size: NA
J gene: TRBJ2-7
CDR3 length: 14
D gene: NA
V gene: TRBV6-1
CDR3 protein: CASSEPGGTYEQYF
CDR3 DNA: TGTGCCAGCAGTGAACCAGGCGGGACCTACGAGCAGTACTTC

clone size: NA
J gene: TRBJ1-5
CDR3 length: 16
D gene: TRBD1
V gene: TRBV28
CDR3 protein: CASSWGGTGSNQPQHF
CDR3 DNA: TGTGCCAGCAGTTGGGGGGGGACAGGAAGCAATCAGCCCCAGCATTTT

clone size: NA
J gene: TRBJ1-1
CDR3 length: 16
D gene: TRBD1
V gene: TRBV13
CDR3 protein: CASSLLAGGLFTEAFF
CDR3 DNA: TGTGCCAGCAGCCTCCTGGCAGGGGGTTTGTTCACTGAAGCTTTCTTT

clone size: NA
J gene: TRBJ2-5
CDR3 length: 17
D gene: TRBD2
V gene: TRBV28
CDR3 protein: CASSYPWGGSPKETQYF
CDR3 DNA: TGTGCCAGCAGTTATCCGTGGGGCGGGAGCCCTAAAGAGACCCAGTACTTC

clone size: NA
J gene: TRBJ2-7
CDR3 length: 14
D gene: NA
V gene: TRBV6-6
CDR3 protein: CASSLGQGFYEQYF
CDR3 DNA: TGTGCCAGCAGTTTGGGGCAGGGTTTTTACGAGCAGTACTTC

clone size: NA
J gene: TRBJ2-1
CDR3 length: 15
D gene: NA
V gene: TRBV6-1
CDR3 protein: CASSATGPGYNEQFF
CDR3 DNA: TGTGCCAGCAGCGCAACAGGTCCGGGTTACAATGAGCAGTTCTTC

clone size: NA
J gene: TRBJ2-7
CDR3 length: 13
D gene: TRBD2
V gene: TRBV2
CDR3 protein: CASRHSGSNEQYF
CDR3 DNA: TGTGCCAGCAGACATAGCGGGAGCAACGAGCAGTACTTC

clone size: once
J gene: TRBJ1-2
CDR3 length: 14
D gene: TRBD1
V gene: TRBV7-8
CDR3 protein: CASSLETGIDGYTF
CDR3 DNA: TGTGCCAGCAGCTTAGAGACAGGGATCGATGGCTACACCTTC

clone size: NA
J gene: TRBJ2-5
CDR3 length: 18
D gene: TRBD2
V gene: TRBV13
CDR3 protein: CASSSTVTGTSGWVTQYF
CDR3 DNA: TGTGCCAGCAGCTCCACCGTGACCGGGACTAGCGGGTGGGTGACCCAGTACTTC

clone size: NA
J gene: TRBJ2-6
CDR3 length: 17
D gene: NA
V gene: TRBV2
CDR3 protein: CASRLTGVSSGANVLTF
CDR3 DNA: TGTGCCAGCAGACTGACAGGTGTGAGCTCTGGGGCCAACGTCCTGACTTTC

clone size: once
J gene: TRBJ2-7
CDR3 length: 13
D gene: NA
V gene: TRBV30
CDR3 protein: CAWSVQHSYEQYF
CDR3 DNA: TGTGCCTGGAGTGTACAGCACTCCTACGAGCAGTACTTC

clone size: NA
J gene: TRBJ1-5
CDR3 length: 15
D gene: NA
V gene: TRBV7-9
CDR3 protein: CASSPGGIGNQPQHF
CDR3 DNA: TGTGCCAGCAGCCCCGGAGGGATTGGCAATCAGCCCCAGCATTTT

clone size: NA
J gene: TRBJ2-1
CDR3 length: 16
D gene: TRBD2
V gene: TRBV7-3
CDR3 protein: CASSASPLAGYNEQFF
CDR3 DNA: TGTGCCAGCAGCGCCTCCCCTCTAGCGGGCTACAATGAGCAGTTCTTC

clone size: NA
J gene: TRBJ1-1
CDR3 length: 17
D gene: NA
V gene: TRBV9
CDR3 protein: CASSPRMEGRTIPEAFF
CDR3 DNA: TGTGCCAGCAGCCCCCGAATGGAGGGAAGGACAATCCCTGAAGCTTTCTTT

clone size: NA
J gene: TRBJ2-1
CDR3 length: 16
D gene: TRBD2
V gene: TRBV9
CDR3 protein: CASSAASGTTYNEQFF
CDR3 DNA: TGTGCCAGCAGCGCGGCATCGGGGACTACCTACAATGAGCAGTTCTTC

clone size: NA
J gene: TRBJ2-2
CDR3 length: 13
D gene: NA
V gene: TRBV6-5
CDR3 protein: CASGRQNTGELFF
CDR3 DNA: TGTGCCAGCGGTAGACAGAACACCGGGGAGCTGTTTTTT

clone size: NA
J gene: TRBJ1-4
CDR3 length: 15
D gene: NA
V gene: TRBV18
CDR3 protein: CASSPRRQRNEKLFF
CDR3 DNA: TGTGCCAGCTCACCTCGGAGACAGCGTAATGAAAAACTGTTTTTT

clone size: NA
J gene: TRBJ1-1
CDR3 length: 15
D gene: TRBD1
V gene: TRBV23-1
CDR3 protein: CASTPWDRGDTEAFF
CDR3 DNA: TGCGCCAGCACCCCTTGGGACAGGGGGGACACTGAAGCTTTCTTT

clone size: NA
J gene: TRBJ1-4
CDR3 length: 14
D gene: NA
V gene: TRBV19
CDR3 protein: CASSRQLTNEKLFF
CDR3 DNA: TGTGCCAGTAGCCGACAGCTAACTAATGAAAAACTGTTTTTT

clone size: NA
J gene: TRBJ2-3
CDR3 length: 14
D gene: TRBD1
V gene: TRBV5-4
CDR3 protein: CASSRTGGTDTQYF
CDR3 DNA: TGTGCCAGCAGCCGGACAGGGGGCACAGATACGCAGTATTTT

clone size: NA
J gene: TRBJ2-7
CDR3 length: 13
D gene: NA
V gene: TRBV19
CDR3 protein: CASSTQNRDEQYF
CDR3 DNA: TGTGCCAGTAGTACCCAAAACAGGGACGAGCAGTACTTC

clone size: few
J gene: TRBJ1-2
CDR3 length: 16
D gene: TRBD1
V gene: TRBV7-2
CDR3 protein: CASSSTPTGGNYGYTF
CDR3 DNA: TGTGCCAGCAGCTCTACCCCCACAGGGGGAAACTATGGCTACACCTTC

clone size: NA
J gene: TRBJ1-2
CDR3 length: 13
D gene: NA
V gene: TRBV28
CDR3 protein: CASSLTVSYGYTF
CDR3 DNA: TGTGCCAGCAGTTTGACAGTCTCCTATGGCTACACCTTC

clone size: NA
J gene: TRBJ1-5
CDR3 length: 14
D gene: NA
V gene: TRBV19
CDR3 protein: CASRIQGYNQPQHF
CDR3 DNA: TGTGCCAGTAGAATACAGGGCTACAATCAGCCCCAGCATTTT